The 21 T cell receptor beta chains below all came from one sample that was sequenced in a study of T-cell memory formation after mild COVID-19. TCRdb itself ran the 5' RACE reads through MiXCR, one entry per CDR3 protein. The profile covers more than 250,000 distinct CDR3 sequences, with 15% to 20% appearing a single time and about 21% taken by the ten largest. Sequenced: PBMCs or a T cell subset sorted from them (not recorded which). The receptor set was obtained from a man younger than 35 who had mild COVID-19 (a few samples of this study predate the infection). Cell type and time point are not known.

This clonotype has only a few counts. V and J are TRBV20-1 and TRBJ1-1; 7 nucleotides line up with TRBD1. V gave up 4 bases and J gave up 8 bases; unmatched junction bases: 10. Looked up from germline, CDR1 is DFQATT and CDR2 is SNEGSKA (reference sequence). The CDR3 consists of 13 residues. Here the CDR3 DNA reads TGCAGTGCTACTCGACAGGGAAGGGTGGAAGCTTTCTTT. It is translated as CSATRQGRVEAFF.

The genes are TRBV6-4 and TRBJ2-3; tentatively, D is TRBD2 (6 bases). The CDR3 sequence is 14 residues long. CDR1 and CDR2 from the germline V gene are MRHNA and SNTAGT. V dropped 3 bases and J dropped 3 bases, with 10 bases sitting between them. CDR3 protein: CASSESGPTDTQYF. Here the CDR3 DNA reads TGTGCCAGCAGTGAGAGCGGGCCTACAGATACGCAGTATTTT.

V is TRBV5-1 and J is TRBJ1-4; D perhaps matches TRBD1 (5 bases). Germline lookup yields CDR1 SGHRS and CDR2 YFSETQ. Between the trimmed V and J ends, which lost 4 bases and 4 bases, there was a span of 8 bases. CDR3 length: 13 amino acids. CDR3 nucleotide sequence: TGCGCCAGCAGCCGTGACAGTAATGAAAAACTGTTTTTT. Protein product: CASSRDSNEKLFF.

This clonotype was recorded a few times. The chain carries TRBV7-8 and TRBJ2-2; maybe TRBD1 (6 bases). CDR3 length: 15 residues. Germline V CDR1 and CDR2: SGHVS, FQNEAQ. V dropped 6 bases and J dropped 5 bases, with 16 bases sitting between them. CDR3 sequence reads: CASRPRGRRTGELFF. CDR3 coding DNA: TGTGCCAGCAGACCCAGGGGCCGCCGGACCGGGGAGCTGTTTTTT.

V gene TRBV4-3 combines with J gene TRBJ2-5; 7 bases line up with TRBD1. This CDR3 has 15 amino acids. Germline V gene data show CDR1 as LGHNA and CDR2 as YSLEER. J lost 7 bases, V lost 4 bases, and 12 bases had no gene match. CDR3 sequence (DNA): TGCGCCAGCAGCCTAGGGACAGCCCCTGAGGGGACCCAGTACTTC. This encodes CASSLGTAPEGTQYF.

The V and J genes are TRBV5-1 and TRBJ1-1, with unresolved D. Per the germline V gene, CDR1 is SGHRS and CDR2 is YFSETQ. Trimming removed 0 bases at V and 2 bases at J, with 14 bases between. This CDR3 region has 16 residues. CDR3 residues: CASSLGPEGPNTEAFF. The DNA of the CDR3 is TGCGCCAGCAGCTTGGGGCCGGAAGGGCCTAACACTGAAGCTTTCTTT.

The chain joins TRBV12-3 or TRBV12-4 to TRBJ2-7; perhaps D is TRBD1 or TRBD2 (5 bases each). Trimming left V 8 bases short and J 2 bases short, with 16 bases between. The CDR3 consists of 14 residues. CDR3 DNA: TGTGCCAGCTCAGGTCCGGGACCCACCTACGAGCAGTACTTC. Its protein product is CASSGPGPTYEQYF.

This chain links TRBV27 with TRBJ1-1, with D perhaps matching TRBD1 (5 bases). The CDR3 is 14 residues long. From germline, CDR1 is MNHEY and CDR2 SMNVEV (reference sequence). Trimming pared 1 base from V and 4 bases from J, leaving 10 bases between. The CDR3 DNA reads TGTGCCAGCAGTTTATTGCAGGGAGTCACTGAAGCTTTCTTT. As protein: CASSLLQGVTEAFF.

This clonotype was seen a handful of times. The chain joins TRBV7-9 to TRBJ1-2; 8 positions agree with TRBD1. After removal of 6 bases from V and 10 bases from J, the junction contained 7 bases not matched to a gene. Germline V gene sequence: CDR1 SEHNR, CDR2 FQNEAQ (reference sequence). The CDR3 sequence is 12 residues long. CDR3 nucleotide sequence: TGTGCCAGCAGTTCAGGGGGCTCCGACTACACCTTC. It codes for CASSSGGSDYTF.

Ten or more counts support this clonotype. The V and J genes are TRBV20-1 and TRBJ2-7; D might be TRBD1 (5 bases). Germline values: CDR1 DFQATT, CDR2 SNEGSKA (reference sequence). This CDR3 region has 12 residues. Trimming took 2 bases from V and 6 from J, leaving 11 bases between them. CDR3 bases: TGCAGTGCTAGATATCAGGGTCGCGAGCAGTACTTC. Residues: CSARYQGREQYF.

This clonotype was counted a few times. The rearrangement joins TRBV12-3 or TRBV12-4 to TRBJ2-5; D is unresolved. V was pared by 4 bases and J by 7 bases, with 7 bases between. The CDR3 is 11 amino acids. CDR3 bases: TGTGCCAGCAGTTCCCGGCTGACCCAGTACTTC. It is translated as CASSSRLTQYF.

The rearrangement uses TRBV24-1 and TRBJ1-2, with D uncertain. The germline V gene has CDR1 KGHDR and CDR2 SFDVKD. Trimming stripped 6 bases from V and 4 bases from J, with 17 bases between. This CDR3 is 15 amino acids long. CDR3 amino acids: CATSTTGTAAYGYTF. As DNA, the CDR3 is TGTGCCACCAGTACTACCGGCACCGCGGCCTATGGCTACACCTTC.

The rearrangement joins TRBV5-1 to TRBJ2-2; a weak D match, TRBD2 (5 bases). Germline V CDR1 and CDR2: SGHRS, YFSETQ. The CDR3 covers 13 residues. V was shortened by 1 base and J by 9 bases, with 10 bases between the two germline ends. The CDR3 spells CASSLQEERELFF. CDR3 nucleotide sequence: TGCGCCAGCAGCTTGCAGGAGGAGAGGGAGCTGTTTTTT.

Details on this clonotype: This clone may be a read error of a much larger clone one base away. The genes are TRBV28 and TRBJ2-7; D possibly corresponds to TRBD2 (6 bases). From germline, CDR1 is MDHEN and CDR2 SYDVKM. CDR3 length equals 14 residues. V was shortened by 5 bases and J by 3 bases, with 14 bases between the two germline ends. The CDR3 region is CASSMEGRIYEQYV. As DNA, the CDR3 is TGTGCCAGCAGTATGGAGGGCAGGATCTACGAGCAGTACGTC.

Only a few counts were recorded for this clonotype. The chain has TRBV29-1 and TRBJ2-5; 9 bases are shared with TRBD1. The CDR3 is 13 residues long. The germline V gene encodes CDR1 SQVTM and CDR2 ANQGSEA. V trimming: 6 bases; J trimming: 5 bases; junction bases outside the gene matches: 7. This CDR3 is CSVPGQGGETQYF. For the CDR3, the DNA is TGCAGCGTCCCGGGACAGGGCGGGGAGACCCAGTACTTC. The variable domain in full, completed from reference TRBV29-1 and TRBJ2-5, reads SAVISQKPSRDICQRGTSLTIQCQVDSQVTMMFWYRQQPGQSLTLIATANQGSEATYESGFVIDKFPISRPNLTFSTLTVSNMSPEDSSIYLCSVPGQGGETQYFGPGTRLLVL.

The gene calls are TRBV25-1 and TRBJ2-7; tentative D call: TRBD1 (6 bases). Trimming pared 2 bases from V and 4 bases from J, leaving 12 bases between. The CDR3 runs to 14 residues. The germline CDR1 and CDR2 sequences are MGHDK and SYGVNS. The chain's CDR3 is CASSEPGVGYEQYF. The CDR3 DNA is TGTGCCAGCAGTGAACCAGGGGTCGGGTACGAGCAGTACTTC.

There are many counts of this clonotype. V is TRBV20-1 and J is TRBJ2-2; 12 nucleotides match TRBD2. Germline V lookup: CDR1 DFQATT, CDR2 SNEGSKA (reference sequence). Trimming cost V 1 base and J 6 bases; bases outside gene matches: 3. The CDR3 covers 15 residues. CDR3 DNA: TGCAGTGCTAGAGGGACTAGCGGGGAATCCGGGGAGCTGTTTTTT. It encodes CSARGTSGESGELFF.

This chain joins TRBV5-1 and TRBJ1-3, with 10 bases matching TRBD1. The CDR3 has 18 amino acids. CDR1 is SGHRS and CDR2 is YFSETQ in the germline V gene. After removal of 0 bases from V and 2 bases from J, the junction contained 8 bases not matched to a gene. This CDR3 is CASSLVTGGSNPGNTIYF. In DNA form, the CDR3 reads TGCGCCAGCAGCTTGGTGACAGGGGGCTCCAACCCTGGAAACACCATATATTTT. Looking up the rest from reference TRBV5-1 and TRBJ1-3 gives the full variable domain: KAGVTQTPRYLIKTRGQQVTLSCSPISGHRSVSWYQQTPGQGLQFLFEYFSETQRNKGNFPGRFSGRQFSNSRSEMNVSTLELGDSALYLCASSLVTGGSNPGNTIYFGEGSWLTVV.

The CDR3 protein is CASLQGATRNTEAFF. DNA for the CDR3: TGTGCCAGCCTCCAAGGGGCGACGAGGAACACTGAAGCTTTCTTT. The V gene is TRBV6-1, the J gene TRBJ1-1; a possible D gene is TRBD1 (5 bases). The CDR3 contains 15 residues. V lost 8 bases to trimming and J lost 1 base, with 17 bases between them. Germline values: CDR1 MNHNS, CDR2 SASEGT.

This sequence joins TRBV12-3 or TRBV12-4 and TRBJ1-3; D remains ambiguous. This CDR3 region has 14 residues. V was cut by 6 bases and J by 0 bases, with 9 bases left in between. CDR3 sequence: CASSRSSSGNTIYF. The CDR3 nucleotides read TGTGCCAGCAGCCGGTCTAGCTCTGGAAACACCATATATTTT.

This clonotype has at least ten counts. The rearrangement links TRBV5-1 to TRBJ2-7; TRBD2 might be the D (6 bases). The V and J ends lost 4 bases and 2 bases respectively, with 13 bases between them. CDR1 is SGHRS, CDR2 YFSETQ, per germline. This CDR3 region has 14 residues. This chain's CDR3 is CASSPRGYAYEQYF. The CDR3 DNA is TGCGCCAGCAGCCCGCGGGGCTACGCCTACGAGCAGTACTTC.